Reported below is one TCR beta chain. This clone's antigen is unknown. Base qualities are not provided; no much larger clone lies one nucleotide away. Sequences LNHDA (CDR1) and SQIVND (CDR2) are obtained from the germline V gene (reference sequence). Including cysteine and phenylalanine, the CDR3 has 13 amino acids. CDR3 DNA is the only sequence kept; it has 39 bases, read in frame from the first base. Trimmed from V: 11 bases; trimmed from J: 4 bases; junction bases lacking a gene match: 9. Sequencer: Illumina HiSeq 1500. TCRdb reworked the public reads: Q25 trimming with fastp, MiXCR clone assembly, productive beta chains retained. Under each unique CDR3 protein, matching rows form one entry showing the most common genes and DNA. Present in this sample are a few hundred thousand distinct CDR3 sequences, more than 25% of which were seen just once. The biggest ten clones account for roughly 13% of the sample.

The data derive from a study of T cell repertoires in cytomegalovirus infection (dated by TCRdb to 2018 to 2020). For the study in its entirety: Donor HLA type was relevant to the analysis, because carriage of CMV infection together with the matching HLA type was indicated by public TCR beta signatures. General study outcomes and caveats: Cumulative frequency of public TCR beta family members discriminated carriers of CMV infection plus the relevant HLA type in this cohort and an independent approximately 400-donor cohort. The ex vivo response was dominated by HLA-C-restricted CMV-specific TCR beta clonotypes, which also provided the single most frequent clonotype in two of eight donors.

This chain is built from TRBV19 and TRBJ1-2; 8 middle bases align to TRBD1. The sample comprised PBMCs. This receptor was identified in a human donor in good health (CMV status not recorded). Some clones in this sample may be carry-over from other donors' samples. The CDR3 loop reads CAVARTGLYGYTF. The DNA reads as follows: TGTGCCGTGGCGCGGACAGGGCTCTATGGCTACACCTTC.